Presented here are 30 T cell receptor beta chains from one specimen sequenced in a study of T cells in Graves' hyperthyroidism and ophthalmopathy. Amplified TCR beta CDR3 regions derived from RNA transcripts. First-round RT-PCR with HTBI primers amplified the TCR CDR3 region. TCRdb re-called the multiplex PCR reads through MiXCR, storing one row per CDR3 protein. The sample yields 400,000 to 600,000 distinct CDR3 sequences, approximately 16% seen once. Material: blood. Source of these receptors: a woman aged 25-40 years with Graves' ophthalmopathy.

The rearrangement links TRBV20-1 to TRBJ1-2, with TRBD1 as a possible D gene (6 bases). The germline gives CDR1 DFQATT, CDR2 SNEGSKA (reference sequence). Trimming shortened V by 5 bases and J by 2 bases, and 21 bases separated the two germline ends. The CDR3 extends over 16 amino acids. CDR3 amino acids: CSAGGPSPTGNYGYTF. CDR3 nucleotide sequence: TGCAGTGCTGGGGGCCCTTCCCCTACAGGAAACTATGGCTACACCTTC.

The chain employs TRBV12-3 or TRBV12-4 and TRBJ2-2, with 7 bases matching TRBD1. The CDR3 is 18 amino acids. After removal of 3 bases from V and 2 bases from J, the junction contained 12 bases not matched to a gene. CDR3 in DNA: TGTGCCAGCAGTTTTTGGGGACAGAGAAGACAAAACACCGGGGAGCTGTTTTTT. Protein sequence: CASSFWGQRRQNTGELFF.

The chain carries TRBV5-1 and TRBJ1-6; 12 bases are a match to TRBD1. This CDR3 is built from 17 residues. V lost 3 bases and J lost 4; bases outside the gene matches: 5. Germline V gene lookup returns CDR1 SGHRS and CDR2 YFSETQ. In DNA form, the CDR3 reads TGCGCCAGCAGCTCCCGGGACAGGGGGCCGTATAATTCACCCCTCCACTTT. Protein product: CASSSRDRGPYNSPLHF.

The chain combines TRBV11-1 with TRBJ1-4, with TRBD1 matching 10 bases. The V gene end was trimmed by 5 bases and the J gene end by 11 bases; junction bases not matched to a gene: 11. The CDR3 length is 15 residues. Germline V gene data show CDR1 as SGHAT and CDR2 as FQDESV (reference sequence). CDR3 bases: TGTGCCAGCAGCCCAGCGGGACAGGGGAGTGAGAAACTGTTTTTT. Protein: CASSPAGQGSEKLFF.

This clonotype was picked up a small number of times. The chain has TRBV10-3 and TRBJ1-2, with 7 nucleotides matching TRBD1. Per germline, CDR1 ENHRY and CDR2 SYGVKD. V shed 6 bases and J 4 bases; nucleotides not matched to a gene: 14. The length of the CDR3 is 16 residues. The CDR3 DNA follows: TGTGCCATCAGCGGTTCAAACACAGGGGACATCTATGGCTACACCTTC. This sequence encodes CAISGSNTGDIYGYTF.

There are many counts of this clonotype. This chain links TRBV25-1 with TRBJ1-3; 8 bases match TRBD1. V dropped 6 bases and J dropped 0; count of bases not matched to a gene: 7. The germline V gene encodes CDR1 MGHDK and CDR2 SYGVNS. This CDR3 region has 16 residues. As DNA, the CDR3 is TGTGCCAGCAGGGGACAGGACCCGACCTCTGGAAACACCATATATTTT. Translating it yields CASRGQDPTSGNTIYF.

This clonotype was seen more than once but under ten times. This chain links TRBV12-5 with TRBJ2-3; tentative D call: TRBD1 (5 bases). Trimming removed 1 base at V and 4 bases at J, with 12 bases between. The V gene's germline CDR1 is LGHNT and CDR2 FRNRAP. This CDR3 is 15 amino acids long. CDR3 nucleotides: TGTGCTAGTGGTTTGGCCCTTCAGGGTCCAGATACGCAGTATTTT. Residues: CASGLALQGPDTQYF.

The CDR3 coding sequence is TGTGCCAGCAGCCACCCAGGACAATACAATGAGCAGTTCTTC. This sequence encodes CASSHPGQYNEQFF. The J gene is TRBJ2-1, the V gene TRBV14, with D possibly TRBD1 on 5 matching bases. Between the trimmed V and J ends, which lost 3 bases and 4 bases, there was a span of 10 bases. The V gene's germline CDR1 is SGHDN and CDR2 FVKESK. This CDR3 spans 14 amino acids.

This clonotype was counted a few times. The genes are TRBV20-1 and TRBJ2-2; TRBD2 matches 11 bases. CDR3 length equals 15 residues. The junction had 6 bases not matched to a gene; V was cut back by 3 bases and J by 6 bases. CDR1 is DFQATT, CDR2 SNEGSKA, per germline (reference sequence). The CDR3 protein is CSASELAGGAGELFF. CDR3 DNA sequence: TGCAGTGCTAGTGAGCTAGCGGGAGGTGCCGGGGAGCTGTTTTTT.

This clonotype was seen ten or more times. This chain uses TRBV12-3 or TRBV12-4 with TRBJ2-3, with TRBD2 matching over 13 bases. With 5 bases clipped from V and 6 bases from J, the junction kept 2 bases outside the gene matches. The CDR3 consists of 14 residues. CDR3 in DNA: TGTGCCAGCAGTCTGGGACTAGCGGGGGATACGCAGTATTTT. Translation: CASSLGLAGDTQYF.

This clonotype was seen many times. This sequence joins TRBV29-1 and TRBJ2-3, with TRBD2 identical over 9 bases. CDR3 length: 14 amino acids. CDR1 and CDR2 from the germline V gene are SQVTM and ANQGSEA. V was clipped by 5 bases and J by 4 bases; unmatched bases: 7. The CDR3 DNA reads as TGCAGCGTTCGACTAGCGGCACGAGCAGATACGCAGTATTTT. It specifies CSVRLAARADTQYF.

The V call is TRBV7-8, the J call TRBJ2-6; a possible D gene is TRBD1 (6 bases). The germline gives CDR1 SGHVS, CDR2 FQNEAQ. The CDR3 spans 19 residues. V was cut by 5 bases and J by 4 bases, with 24 bases left in between. The CDR3 spells CASSLPRRDIYSGANVLTF. The DNA for the CDR3 is TGTGCCAGCAGCCTCCCCCGAAGGGACATCTACTCCGGGGCCAACGTCCTGACTTTC.

This clonotype was detected many times. The J gene is TRBJ2-1, the V gene TRBV5-1; TRBD1 matches 7 bases. The junction had 2 bases not matched to a gene; V was cut back by 5 bases and J by 6 bases. CDR3 size: 12 residues. Germline V gene sequence: CDR1 SGHRS, CDR2 YFSETQ. In DNA, the CDR3 is TGCGCCAGCAGAACAGGGGTCAATGAGCAGTTCTTC. This codes for CASRTGVNEQFF.

This clonotype was observed a few times. Relative to the germline gene, one junction end is altered; a read error may explain this. This chain uses TRBV18 with TRBJ2-5; D remains ambiguous. The CDR3 extends over 12 amino acids. Germline V gives CDR1 KGHSH, CDR2 LQKENI. The CDR3: CASSPPEETQHF. CDR3 sequence (DNA): TGTGCCAGCTCACCCCCAGAAGAGACCCAGCACTTC.

As to this clonotype: A read error is possible here, since a much larger clone lies one base away. The chain is built from TRBV2 and TRBJ2-1; TRBD2 matches at 9 bases. The CDR3 consists of 14 residues. Trimming cost V 8 bases and J 10 bases; bases outside gene matches: 12. CDR1 and CDR2 from the germline V gene are SNHLY and FYNNEI. This CDR3 reads CASFLAGGPGEQFF. As DNA, the CDR3 is TGTGCCAGCTTCCTGGCGGGAGGGCCTGGGGAGCAGTTCTTC.

The rearrangement joins TRBV28 to TRBJ2-3; D gene unclear. Germline V CDR1 and CDR2: MDHEN, SYDVKM. Trimming shortened V by 8 bases and J by 2 bases, and 17 bases separated the two germline ends. The CDR3 is 15 amino acids. The CDR3 region has the DNA TGTGCCAGCGCACACTTGGAATCCGCCACAGATACGCAGTATTTT. Amino acids: CASAHLESATDTQYF.

This clonotype came up many times. This chain uses TRBV12-3 or TRBV12-4 with TRBJ2-5; 12 bases agree with TRBD2. Trimming at V came to 2 bases and at J to 5 bases, leaving 9 bases not matched to a gene. The CDR3 has 17 residues. The CDR3 DNA reads as TGTGCCAGCAGTTTATCTCTAGCGGGAGGGTCGGGGGAGACCCAGTACTTC. Translation gives CASSLSLAGGSGETQYF.

The DNA for the CDR3 is TGTGCCAGCAGCCTATCCTTCCAGGGCATCCACGAGCAGTACTTC. It is translated as CASSLSFQGIHEQYF. The V gene is TRBV9, the J gene TRBJ2-7; D may be TRBD1 (5 bases). This CDR3 is built from 15 residues. Germline assignment: CDR1 SGDLS and CDR2 YYNGEE. Trimming cost V 4 bases and J 5 bases, with 19 bases left between them.

By sample fraction, this clonotype is medium-sized. The J gene is TRBJ2-2, the V gene TRBV11-2, with a tentative D call TRBD1 (6 bases). This CDR3 contains 15 residues. Germline values: CDR1 SGHAT, CDR2 FQNNGV. The germline V and J ends were trimmed by 2 bases and 7 bases, with 14 bases remaining between them. CDR3: CASSLSQRGIGELFF. The DNA for the CDR3 is TGTGCCAGCAGCTTAAGTCAAAGGGGGATCGGGGAGCTGTTTTTT.

In this sample, this clonotype turned up a few times. The chain has TRBV7-9 and TRBJ2-7; 7 bases fit TRBD2. The ends lost 7 bases at V and 3 bases at J; junction bases unmatched: 12. The CDR3 runs to 15 residues. Germline CDR1 reads SEHNR; CDR2 reads FQNEAQ (reference sequence). The CDR3 sequence: CASTPGSGPIYEQYF. DNA for the CDR3: TGTGCCAGCACCCCGGGTAGCGGGCCCATCTACGAGCAGTACTTC.

This clonotype was recorded many times. This chain connects TRBV3-1 to TRBJ2-7; TRBD2 aligns across 8 bases. V was pared by 0 bases and J by 2 bases, with 6 bases of the junction left unmatched. Looked up from germline, CDR1 is LGHDT and CDR2 is YNNKEL (reference sequence). This CDR3 region has 16 residues. The DNA of the CDR3 is TGTGCCAGCAGCCAAGATAAGGGGACTAGACCCTACGAGCAGTACTTC. It codes for CASSQDKGTRPYEQYF.

The chain is built from TRBV28 and TRBJ2-5; TRBD2 is a possible D gene (5 bases). The germline gives CDR1 MDHEN, CDR2 SYDVKM. Trimming cost V 3 bases and J 7 bases, with 12 bases left between them. The CDR3 has 13 residues. The CDR3 region is CASSLVGRGTQYF. The CDR3, as DNA: TGTGCCAGCAGTTTGGTAGGGAGAGGGACCCAGTACTTC.

There are many counts of this clonotype. The gene calls are TRBV30 and TRBJ1-1; tentative D call: TRBD1 (5 bases). The germline V gene has CDR1 GTSNPN and CDR2 SVGIG (reference sequence). CDR3 size: 13 residues. The V end lost 4 bases, the J end lost 1 base, and 10 bases lay between the germline ends. The CDR3, as DNA: TGTGCCTGGAACCCGACAGCGAACACTGAAGCTTTCTTT. Protein: CAWNPTANTEAFF.

This clonotype was recorded a few times. V and J are TRBV24-1 and TRBJ2-7; a possible D gene is TRBD2 (6 bases). CDR1 and CDR2 (germline): KGHDR, SFDVKD. Trimming pared 4 bases from V and 4 bases from J, leaving 16 bases between. The CDR3 runs 15 residues. The CDR3 region has the DNA TGTGCCACCAGTGACCCCAAATCCGGGGGTTACGAGCAGTACTTC. Translation gives CATSDPKSGGYEQYF.

The chain is built from TRBV27 and TRBJ1-5; perhaps TRBD1 as D (5 bases). Per germline, CDR1 MNHEY and CDR2 SMNVEV (reference sequence). Trimming took off 0 bases at V and 1 base at J, with 7 bases between the two ends. This CDR3 contains 15 residues. DNA for the CDR3: TGTGCCAGCAGTTTATCGTGGGGGAGCAATCAGCCCCAGCATTTT. It is translated as CASSLSWGSNQPQHF.

In its sample, this clonotype was seen many times. The rearrangement joins TRBV3-1 to TRBJ1-2; 10 bases map to TRBD1. The CDR3 runs 15 residues. CDR1 is LGHDT and CDR2 is YNNKEL in the germline V gene (reference sequence). Trimming at V came to 4 bases and at J to 2 bases, leaving 4 bases not matched to a gene. CDR3 coding DNA: TGTGCCAGCAGCCGTCGGACAGGGGGGAACTATGGCTACACCTTC. It encodes CASSRRTGGNYGYTF.

Details on this clonotype: The junction differs from germline at one of its ends, possibly a read error. The gene calls are TRBV15 and TRBJ1-5; 7 bases agree with TRBD1. Germline V CDR1 and CDR2: LNHNV, YYDKDF (reference sequence). This CDR3 comprises 15 residues. CDR3 region: CATSRDRASNQPQHF. CDR3 DNA sequence: TGTGCCACCAGCCGAGACAGGGCTAGCAATCAGCCCCAGCATTTT.

The table lists this clonotype with many counts. The chain carries TRBV28 and TRBJ2-7; D may match TRBD1 or TRBD2 (5 bases each). CDR1 and CDR2 (germline): MDHEN, SYDVKM. This CDR3 spans 15 amino acids. V was shortened by 2 bases and J by 4 bases, with 15 bases between the two germline ends. The CDR3 loop reads CASSLRGVTPYEQYF. CDR3 sequence (DNA): TGTGCCAGCAGTTTAAGAGGGGTAACCCCGTACGAGCAGTACTTC.

The CDR3 DNA reads as TGCGCCAGCAGCCAAGAATCGGGGGTCACCGGGGAGCTGTTTTTT. This gives the protein CASSQESGVTGELFF. The chain uses TRBV4-3 and TRBJ2-2; perhaps TRBD2 as D (6 bases). There are 15 residues in the CDR3. Trimming shortened V by 0 bases and J by 4 bases, and 9 bases separated the two germline ends. Germline CDR1 and CDR2: LGHNA and YSLEER.

This rearrangement joins TRBV24-1 to TRBJ2-1, with 8 bases aligning to TRBD1. Germline loops: CDR1 KGHDR, CDR2 SFDVKD. Losses at the gene ends were 4 bases for V and 1 base for J; bases not matched to a gene: 5. The CDR3 sequence is 16 residues long. The CDR3 loop is CATSETRGPSYNEQFF. The CDR3 DNA sequence: TGTGCCACCAGTGAAACCAGGGGGCCTTCCTACAATGAGCAGTTCTTC.